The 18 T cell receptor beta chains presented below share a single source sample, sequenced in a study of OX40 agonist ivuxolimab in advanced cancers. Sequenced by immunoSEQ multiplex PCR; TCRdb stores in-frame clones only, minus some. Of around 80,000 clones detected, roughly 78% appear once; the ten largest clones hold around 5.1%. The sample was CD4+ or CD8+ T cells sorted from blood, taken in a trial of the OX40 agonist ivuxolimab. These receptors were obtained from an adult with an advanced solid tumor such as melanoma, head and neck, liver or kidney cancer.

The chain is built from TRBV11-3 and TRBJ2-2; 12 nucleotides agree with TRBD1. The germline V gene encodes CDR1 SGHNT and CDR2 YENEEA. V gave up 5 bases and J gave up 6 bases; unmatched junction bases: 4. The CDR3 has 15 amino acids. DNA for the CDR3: TGTGCCAGCAGCACGGGACAGGGGGCTGCCGGGGAGCTGTTTTTT. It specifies CASSTGQGAAGELFF.

DNA of the CDR3: TGTGCCAGCAGCTTGGGCAGGGGGTACTACAATGAGCAGTTCTTC. It yields the protein CASSLGRGYYNEQFF. The chain is built from TRBV7-9 and TRBJ2-1, with 7 bases fitting TRBD1. V shed 3 bases and J 3 bases; nucleotides not matched to a gene: 5. The CDR3 extends over 15 amino acids. Germline loops: CDR1 SEHNR, CDR2 FQNEAQ (reference sequence).

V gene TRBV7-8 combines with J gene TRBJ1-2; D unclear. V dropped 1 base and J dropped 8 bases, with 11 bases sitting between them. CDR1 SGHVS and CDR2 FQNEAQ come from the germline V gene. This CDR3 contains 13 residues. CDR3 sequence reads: CASSLGGSGGYTF. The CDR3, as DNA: TGTGCCAGCAGCTTAGGAGGGTCTGGCGGCTACACCTTC.

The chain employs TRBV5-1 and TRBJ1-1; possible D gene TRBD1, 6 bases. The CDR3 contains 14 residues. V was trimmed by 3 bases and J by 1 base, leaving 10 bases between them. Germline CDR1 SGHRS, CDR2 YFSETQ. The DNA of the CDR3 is TGCGCCAGCAGCTCAGCGACAGGGAACACTGAAGCTTTCTTT. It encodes CASSSATGNTEAFF.

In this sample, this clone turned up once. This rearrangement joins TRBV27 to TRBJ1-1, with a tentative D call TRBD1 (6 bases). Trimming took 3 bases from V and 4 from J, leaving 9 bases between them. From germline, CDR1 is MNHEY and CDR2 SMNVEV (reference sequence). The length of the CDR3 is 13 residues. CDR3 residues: CASSFVRGTEAFF. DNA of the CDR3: TGTGCCAGCAGTTTTGTCAGGGGCACTGAAGCTTTCTTT.

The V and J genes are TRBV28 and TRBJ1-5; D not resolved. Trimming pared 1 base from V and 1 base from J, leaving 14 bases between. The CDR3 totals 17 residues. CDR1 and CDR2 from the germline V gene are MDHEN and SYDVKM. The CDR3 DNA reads TGTGCCAGCAGTTTATTGGTTTTGGGAAAGAGCAATCAGCCCCAGCATTTT. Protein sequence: CASSLLVLGKSNQPQHF. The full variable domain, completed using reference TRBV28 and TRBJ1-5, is DVKVTQSSRYLVKRTGEKVFLECVQDMDHENMFWYRQDPGLGLRLIYFSYDVKMKEKGDIPEGYSVSREKKERFSLILESASTNQTSMYLCASSLLVLGKSNQPQHFGDGTRLSIL.

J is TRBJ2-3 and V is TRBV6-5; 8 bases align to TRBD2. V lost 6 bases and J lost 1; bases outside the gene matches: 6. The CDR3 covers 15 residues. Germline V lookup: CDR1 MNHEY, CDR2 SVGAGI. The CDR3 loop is CASRSAGAGTDTQYF. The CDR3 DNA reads TGTGCCAGCAGATCAGCGGGAGCCGGCACAGATACGCAGTATTTT.

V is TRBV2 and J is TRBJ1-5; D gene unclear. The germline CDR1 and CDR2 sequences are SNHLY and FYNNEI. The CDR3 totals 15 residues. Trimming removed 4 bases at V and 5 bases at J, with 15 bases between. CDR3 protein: CASSARTGVDQPQHF. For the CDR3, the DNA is TGTGCCAGCAGTGCCCGGACCGGGGTAGATCAGCCCCAGCATTTT.

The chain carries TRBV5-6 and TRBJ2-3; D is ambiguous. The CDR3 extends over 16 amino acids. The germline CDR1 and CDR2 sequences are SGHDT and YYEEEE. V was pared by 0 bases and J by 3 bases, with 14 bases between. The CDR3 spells CASSLGPLDGTDTQYF. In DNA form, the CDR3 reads TGTGCCAGCAGCTTGGGACCCTTAGATGGAACAGATACGCAGTATTTT.

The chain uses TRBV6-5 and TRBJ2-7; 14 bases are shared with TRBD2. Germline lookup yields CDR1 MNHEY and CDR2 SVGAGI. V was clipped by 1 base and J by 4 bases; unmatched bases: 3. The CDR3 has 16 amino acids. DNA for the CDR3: TGTGCCAGCAGTTACTTTGGGACTAGCGGGAGTTACGAGCAGTACTTC. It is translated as CASSYFGTSGSYEQYF.

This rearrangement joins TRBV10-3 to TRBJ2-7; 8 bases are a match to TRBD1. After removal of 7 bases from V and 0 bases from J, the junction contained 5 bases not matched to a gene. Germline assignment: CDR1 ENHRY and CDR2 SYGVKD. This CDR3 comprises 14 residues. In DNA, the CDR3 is TGTGCCATCACCCCTGGGACAGGCTCCTACGAGCAGTACTTC. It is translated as CAITPGTGSYEQYF.

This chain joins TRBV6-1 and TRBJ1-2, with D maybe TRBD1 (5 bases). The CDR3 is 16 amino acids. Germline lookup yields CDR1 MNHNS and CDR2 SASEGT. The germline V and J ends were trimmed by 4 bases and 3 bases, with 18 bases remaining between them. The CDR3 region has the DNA TGTGCCAGCAGTGGGGGGAGAAGGGCTACGGACTATGGCTACACCTTC. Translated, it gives CASSGGRRATDYGYTF.

CDR3: CASSSRRWVVLNNTEAFF. In DNA form, the CDR3 reads TGTGCCAGCAGCTCCCGGCGTTGGGTCGTCCTGAATAACACTGAAGCTTTCTTT. The gene calls are TRBV7-9 and TRBJ1-1; D not resolved. This CDR3 has 18 residues. V lost 4 bases and J 2 bases, leaving 23 bases between the germline ends. Germline V gene sequence: CDR1 SEHNR, CDR2 FQNEAQ (reference sequence).

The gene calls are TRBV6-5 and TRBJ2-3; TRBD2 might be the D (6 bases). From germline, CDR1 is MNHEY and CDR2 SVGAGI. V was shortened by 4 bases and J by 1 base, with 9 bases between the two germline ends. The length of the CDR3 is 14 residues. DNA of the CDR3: TGTGCCAGCAGTTCCGGGGGAGGCACAGATACGCAGTATTTT. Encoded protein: CASSSGGGTDTQYF.

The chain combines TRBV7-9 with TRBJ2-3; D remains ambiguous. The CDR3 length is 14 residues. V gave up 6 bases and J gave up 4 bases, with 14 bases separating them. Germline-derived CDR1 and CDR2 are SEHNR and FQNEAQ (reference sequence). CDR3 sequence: CASRPSLTADTQYF. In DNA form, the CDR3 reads TGTGCCAGCAGGCCAAGCCTGACCGCAGATACGCAGTATTTT.

As DNA, the CDR3 is TGTGCCAGCAGCGGGGGACAGGGTATCAACGAGCAGTACTTC. Its translation: CASSGGQGINEQYF. V gene TRBV28 combines with J gene TRBJ2-7; 9 nucleotides match TRBD1. Germline V gene lookup returns CDR1 MDHEN and CDR2 SYDVKM. The CDR3 sequence is 14 residues long. The trim removed 6 bases at V and 5 bases at J, leaving 8 bases unmatched.

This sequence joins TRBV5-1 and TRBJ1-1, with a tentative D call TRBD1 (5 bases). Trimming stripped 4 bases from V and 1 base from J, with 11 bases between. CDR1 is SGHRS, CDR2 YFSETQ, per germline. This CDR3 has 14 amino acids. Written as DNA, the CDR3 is TGCGCCAGCAGCCAGGGACTCGAGAACACTGAAGCTTTCTTT. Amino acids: CASSQGLENTEAFF.

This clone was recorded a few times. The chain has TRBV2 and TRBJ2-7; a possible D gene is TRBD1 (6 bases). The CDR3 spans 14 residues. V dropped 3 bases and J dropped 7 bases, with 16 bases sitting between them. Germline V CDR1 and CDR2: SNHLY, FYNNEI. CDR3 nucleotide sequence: TGTGCCAGCAGTGATCAGTGGACAGAGGGTGAGCAGTACTTC. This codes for CASSDQWTEGEQYF.